These T cell receptor beta chains were read from a single sample in a study of T-cell memory formation after mild COVID-19. TCRdb reanalysed the 5' RACE reads using MiXCR and keeps one entry per CDR3 protein. The profile covers approximately 250,000 distinct CDR3 sequences, with roughly 16% appearing a single time and over 20% taken by the ten largest. Sequencing was carried out using PBMCs or a T cell subset sorted from them (not recorded which). Receptors were obtained from a man between 18 and 35 years old who had mild COVID-19 (a few samples of this study predate the infection). Cell type and time point are not known. CDR3s leave out the opening cysteine and the closing phenylalanine or tryptophan. Clone size is given for some rows only: seen once, a few or many times, or a class if the clone is expanded.

clone_size,j_call,v_call,cdr3_aa
-,TRBJ2-1,TRBV7-2,ASSLIQGTVYNEQF
-,TRBJ2-3,TRBV28,ASSLRSVGTDTQY
many,TRBJ1-1,TRBV2,ASRPGPRGTEAF
many,TRBJ2-1,TRBV5-1,ASSLAVLASNEQF
-,TRBJ2-5,TRBV6-5,ASSYSATWQETQY
few,TRBJ1-2,TRBV6-6,ASSYGATSVNYGYT
-,TRBJ2-6,TRBV2,ASTRRASSGANVLT
few,TRBJ2-1,TRBV6-2/TRBV6-3,ASSSRTSEQF
-,TRBJ2-1,TRBV11-2,ASSRVMGNEQF
few,TRBJ2-5,TRBV7-2,ASSLVAQISYQETQY
-,TRBJ1-2,TRBV2,ASSIDRSGGGYT
-,TRBJ1-1,TRBV3-1,ASSQGQGGAF
-,TRBJ2-5,TRBV29-1,SVSRGAVQETQY
few,TRBJ1-5,TRBV7-3,ASSFLSRDGNQPQH
few,TRBJ1-5,TRBV29-1,SVRQGARQPQH
few,TRBJ2-2,TRBV7-8,ASSLSPSNDFAGNTGELF
-,TRBJ1-4,TRBV4-1,ASSRPPGTGDPDEKLF
few,TRBJ2-2,TRBV7-6,ASSRSLAGFANTGELF
few,TRBJ1-2,TRBV7-2,ASSLARTGVYGYT
-,TRBJ1-1,TRBV12-3/TRBV12-4,ASRPGRNTEAF
-,TRBJ2-4,TRBV20-1,SARDSGGAKNIQY
few,TRBJ2-2,TRBV5-1,ASRLRGGSGELF
-,TRBJ1-2,TRBV6-6,ASSHHKGEVLT
few,TRBJ2-1,TRBV5-6,ASSLEEVTYNEQF
many,TRBJ1-5,TRBV7-2,ASSQDRGNQPQH
few,TRBJ1-6,TRBV6-2/TRBV6-3,ASSPRAGTNSPLH
-,TRBJ1-2,TRBV5-5,ASSFLGNYGYT
once,TRBJ2-3,TRBV7-6,ASSPRRGGFTDTQY
-,TRBJ1-2,TRBV12-3/TRBV12-4,ASSLAVGLANYGYT
few,TRBJ2-1,TRBV4-2,ASSQSAGFSYNEQF
-,TRBJ1-5,TRBV4-1,ASSQGIRGLRAGSNQPQH
-,TRBJ2-5,TRBV5-1,ASSIGQGRETQY
-,TRBJ2-6,TRBV21-1,ASEMSGQAFSGANVLT